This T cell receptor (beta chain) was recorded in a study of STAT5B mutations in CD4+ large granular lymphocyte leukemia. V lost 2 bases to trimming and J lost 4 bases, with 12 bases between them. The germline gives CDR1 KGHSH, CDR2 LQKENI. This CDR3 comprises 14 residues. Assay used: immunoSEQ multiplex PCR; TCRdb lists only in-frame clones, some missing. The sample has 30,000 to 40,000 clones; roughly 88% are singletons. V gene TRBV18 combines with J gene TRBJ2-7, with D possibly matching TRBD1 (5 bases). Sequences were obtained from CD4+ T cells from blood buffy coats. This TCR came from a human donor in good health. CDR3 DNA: TGTGCCAGCTCACCAGCGAGTCGACAGTACGAGCAGTACTTC. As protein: CASSPASRQYEQYF.